Here is one T cell receptor (beta chain) with its context. Its antigen remains unknown. V was clipped by 3 bases and J by 5 bases, with 14 bases between them. Per the germline V gene, CDR1 is SGHRS and CDR2 is YFSETQ. CDR3 length: 14 amino acids. Primers for the PCR totalled 60 Vbeta and 13 Jbeta. This table comes from immunoSEQ multiplex PCR, and its TCRdb copy is limited to in-frame clones, with some not included. The table shows 95,000 to 130,000 clones, with under 85% occurring only once. This record belongs to a study of cytomegalovirus exposure and HLA in healthy donors. About the research overall: Of some 400 genotyped donors, about 80% grouped in the Caucasian-associated ancestry cluster.

Study-wide points: Among CMV-associated TCR beta chains, most appeared HLA-restricted in a later analysis. Certain indistinguishable V segments, among them TRBV6-2 and TRBV6-3, were excluded.

This clonotype originated in a woman aged 18-30 years in good health and CMV-seronegative. The J gene is TRBJ1-1, the V gene TRBV5-1, with D tentatively TRBD1 (5 bases). Sample: PBMCs. CDR3 nucleotide sequence: TGCGCCAGCAGCTCTGGACAACAGTGGACTGAAGCTTTCTTT. It is translated as CASSSGQQWTEAFF.